The 25 T cell receptor beta chains listed next were all sequenced from one sample in a study of graft-versus-host responses after intestinal transplantation. Sequencing used immunoSEQ multiplex PCR; TCRdb keeps in-frame clones, though not all of them. The sample has about 97,000 clones, 80% to 95% seen once. The specimen was PBMCs, collected approximately 470 days after intestinal transplant. Source of these receptors: a human patient who received an intestinal transplant, so some T cells may come from the graft donor.

The chain's CDR3 is CASSLEGTGYYGYTF. CDR3 DNA: TGTGCCAGCAGCCTAGAGGGCACGGGATACTATGGCTACACCTTC. The chain employs TRBV7-2 and TRBJ1-2, with no clear D. V was cut by 5 bases and J by 3 bases, with 16 bases left in between. The CDR3 runs to 15 residues. Per germline, CDR1 SGHTA and CDR2 FQGNSA.

The chain is built from TRBV7-8 and TRBJ1-1; D unclear. Germline V lookup: CDR1 SGHVS, CDR2 FQNEAQ. With 5 bases removed from V and 10 bases from J, the gap between germline ends came to 17 bases. The CDR3 covers 13 residues. The CDR3 DNA is TGTGCCAGCAGCCCGTTGGCGTTTGGCCTAGCTTTCTTT. It encodes CASSPLAFGLAFF. The whole variable domain, filled in from reference TRBV7-8 and TRBJ1-1, reads GAGVSQSPRYKVAKRGQDVALRCDPISGHVSLFWYQQALGQGPEFLTYFQNEAQLDKSGLPSDRFFAERPEGSVSTLKIQRTQQEDSAVYLCASSPLAFGLAFFGQGTRLTVV.

The V and J genes are TRBV20-1 and TRBJ2-1; D is uncertain. This CDR3 region has 11 residues. V was clipped by 1 base and J by 12 bases, with 10 bases between them. CDR1 is DFQATT, CDR2 SNEGSKA, per germline (reference sequence). This CDR3 is CSARGSVGQFF. In DNA, the CDR3 is TGCAGTGCTAGAGGTTCGGTGGGGCAGTTCTTC.

The chain couples TRBV6-4 to TRBJ2-1, with TRBD2 matching over 10 bases. Germline trimming cut 5 bases from V and 5 bases from J; bases unmatched to any gene: 9. The CDR3 sequence is 16 residues long. The germline V gene encodes CDR1 MRHNA and CDR2 SNTAGT. In nucleotides, the CDR3 is TGTGCCAGCAGTAGCCAAGCGGGGGGGCTGAACAATGAGCAGTTCTTC. It yields the protein CASSSQAGGLNNEQFF.

This clone was detected only once. The chain recombines TRBV19 with TRBJ1-1; D ambiguous. Germline V gives CDR1 LNHDA, CDR2 SQIVND (reference sequence). V was shortened by 9 bases and J by 2 bases, with 10 bases between the two germline ends. CDR3 size: 12 residues. CDR3 amino acids: CASLDRNTEAFF. Here the CDR3 DNA reads TGTGCCAGCCTGGACCGAAACACTGAAGCTTTCTTT.

The CDR3 reads CASSQEGHPRGEKLFF. CDR3 nucleotide sequence: TGCGCCAGCAGCCAAGAGGGACACCCACGGGGTGAAAAACTGTTTTTT. The rearrangement links TRBV4-1 to TRBJ1-4; D is perhaps TRBD1 (6 bases). CDR3 size: 16 residues. Germline V gene data show CDR1 as MGHRA and CDR2 as YSYEKL. The ends were cut back, 0 bases at V and 7 bases at J, with 15 bases in the middle.

This chain joins TRBV5-1 and TRBJ2-3; D is perhaps TRBD1 (5 bases). Germline V gene lookup returns CDR1 SGHRS and CDR2 YFSETQ. V lost 0 bases and J lost 2, with 7 bases in between. This CDR3 region has 14 residues. DNA for the CDR3: TGCGCCAGCAGCTTGGGACAGACCACAGATACGCAGTATTTT. It yields the protein CASSLGQTTDTQYF.

The V call is TRBV5-1, the J call TRBJ2-1; 12 nucleotides agree with TRBD2. Germline V gene lookup returns CDR1 SGHRS and CDR2 YFSETQ. V lost 4 bases and J lost 7; bases outside the gene matches: 6. The CDR3 runs 15 residues. The CDR3 bases are TGCGCCAGCAGCGCGACTAGCGGGGGTCCGAATGAGCAGTTCTTC. Its translation: CASSATSGGPNEQFF.

In its sample, this clone was seen once. V usage is TRBV11-2 and J usage is TRBJ2-6; 8 bases line up with TRBD1. The germline gives CDR1 SGHAT, CDR2 FQNNGV. The CDR3 runs 16 residues. The trim removed 5 bases at V and 2 bases at J, leaving 5 bases unmatched. The CDR3 sequence: CASSTDRGAGANVLTF. The CDR3 DNA sequence: TGTGCCAGCAGCACAGACAGGGGTGCTGGGGCCAACGTCCTGACTTTC.

The chain recombines TRBV23-1 with TRBJ1-3; D uncertain. TRBV23-1 is designated an ORF whose function remains uncertain. There are 13 residues in the CDR3. V lost 7 bases and J lost 9, with 16 bases in between. Written as DNA, the CDR3 is TGCGCCAGCAACCGGGGAAAACGGGGCACCATATATTTT. Its protein is CASNRGKRGTIYF.

The chain is built from TRBV11-2 and TRBJ1-1; D unresolved. From germline, CDR1 is SGHAT and CDR2 FQNNGV. The germline V and J ends were trimmed by 5 bases and 3 bases, with 13 bases remaining between them. This CDR3 region has 14 residues. The DNA for the CDR3 is TGTGCCAGCAGCCCCCGGGGAGCAGACACTGAAGCTTTCTTT. Amino acids: CASSPRGADTEAFF.

This rearrangement joins TRBV4-1 to TRBJ2-7; 7 positions agree with TRBD2. This CDR3 contains 15 residues. The germline gives CDR1 MGHRA, CDR2 YSYEKL. V lost 1 base, J lost 2 bases, and 5 bases stayed unmatched. CDR3 sequence reads: CASSQAGGRTYEQYF. DNA of the CDR3: TGCGCCAGCAGCCAAGCGGGAGGCCGAACCTACGAGCAGTACTTC.

This chain links TRBV9 with TRBJ2-1, with D possibly being TRBD2 (5 bases). Trimming took off 5 bases at V and 1 base at J, with 7 bases between the two ends. CDR3 size: 13 residues. Germline loops: CDR1 SGDLS, CDR2 YYNGEE. The CDR3 loop reads CASRGGSYNEQFF. In DNA form, the CDR3 reads TGTGCCAGCAGGGGCGGGTCCTACAATGAGCAGTTCTTC.

This chain links TRBV6-1 with TRBJ1-2, with D unresolved. Trimming removed 7 bases at V and 8 bases at J, with 8 bases between. The CDR3 runs to 10 residues. CDR1 is MNHNS and CDR2 is SASEGT in the germline V gene. CDR3 residues: CASTSYGYTF. The CDR3 DNA sequence: TGTGCCAGCACCTCGTACGGCTACACCTTC.

The rearrangement joins TRBV19 to TRBJ2-3; perhaps TRBD1 as D (5 bases). Germline V gives CDR1 LNHDA, CDR2 SQIVND (reference sequence). V dropped 6 bases and J dropped 0 bases, with 10 bases sitting between them. This CDR3 has 14 amino acids. The CDR3 spells CASRQEPSTDTQYF. For the CDR3, the DNA is TGTGCCAGTAGACAGGAGCCTAGCACAGATACGCAGTATTTT.

V gene TRBV19 combines with J gene TRBJ1-6, with TRBD1 identical over 8 bases. CDR1 is LNHDA, CDR2 SQIVND, per germline (reference sequence). This CDR3 has 15 amino acids. Germline trimming cut 6 bases from V and 8 bases from J; bases unmatched to any gene: 9. Here the CDR3 reads CASSLTTGADSPLHF. In DNA, the CDR3 is TGTGCCAGTAGCCTAACGACAGGGGCCGATTCACCCCTCCACTTT.

Concerning this clone: Other DNA sequences in this sample translate to the same CDR3. V and J are TRBV6-5 and TRBJ2-5, with TRBD1 identical over 9 bases. Germline V gene lookup returns CDR1 MNHEY and CDR2 SVGAGI. CDR3 size: 14 residues. V lost 4 bases and J lost 5; bases outside the gene matches: 5. The CDR3 loop is CASSSPGTGETQYF. In nucleotides, the CDR3 is TGTGCCAGCAGTTCCCCCGGGACAGGGGAGACCCAGTACTTC.

The chain couples TRBV25-1 to TRBJ2-7; unclear D gene. CDR1 is MGHDK and CDR2 is SYGVNS in the germline V gene. The CDR3 extends over 13 amino acids. Trimming left V 5 bases short and J 4 bases short, with 12 bases between. The CDR3 protein is CASSWASGYEQYF. CDR3 bases: TGTGCCAGCAGTTGGGCCTCCGGGTACGAGCAGTACTTC.

On this clone itself: The germline gene is not matched at one end of the junction; a read error may be the cause. This chain joins TRBV10-1 and TRBJ1-6, with 10 positions matching TRBD1. This CDR3 has 15 residues. CDR1 is WNHNN, CDR2 SYGVQD, per germline (reference sequence). The CDR3 DNA reads as TGCGCCAGCAGTAAGTCGGGACAGGGGAATTCACCCCTCCACTTT. Encoded protein: CASSKSGQGNSPLHF.

The V gene is TRBV2, the J gene TRBJ1-4; 9 nucleotides match TRBD1. CDR3 length: 12 amino acids. Germline loops: CDR1 SNHLY, CDR2 FYNNEI. J gave up 7 bases and V 6 bases, and 0 bases lay outside the gene matches. The CDR3 here is CASRDRGEKLFF. CDR3 nucleotides: TGTGCCAGCAGGGACAGGGGTGAAAAACTGTTTTTT.

The chain combines TRBV7-9 with TRBJ1-1, with D perhaps matching TRBD1 (6 bases). V lost 4 bases and J lost 7, with 22 bases in between. The V gene's germline CDR1 is SEHNR and CDR2 FQNEAQ (reference sequence). This CDR3 is built from 16 residues. CDR3 region: CASSSLTGPPLFEAFF. In nucleotides, the CDR3 is TGTGCCAGCAGCTCACTGACAGGCCCCCCTCTTTTTGAAGCTTTCTTT.

This chain links TRBV7-8 with TRBJ2-1, with 7 bases lining up with TRBD1. CDR1 SGHVS and CDR2 FQNEAQ come from the germline V gene. This CDR3 is 12 amino acids long. The V and J ends lost 4 bases and 7 bases, in that order; junction bases with no gene match: 1. CDR3 nucleotides: TGTGCCAGCAGCTCACAGGGGAATGAGCAGTTCTTC. It specifies CASSSQGNEQFF.

The chain is built from TRBV6-5 and TRBJ2-5, with no clear D. The germline CDR1 and CDR2 sequences are MNHEY and SVGAGI. Trimming shortened V by 4 bases and J by 1 base, and 7 bases separated the two germline ends. This CDR3 is built from 13 residues. The CDR3 DNA reads as TGTGCCAGCAGTTTGGGCATCCAAGAGACCCAGTACTTC. Protein: CASSLGIQETQYF.

The chain carries TRBV7-9 and TRBJ1-4; 7 nucleotides line up with TRBD1. J was trimmed by 0 bases and V by 5 bases; bases with no gene match: 6. Germline-derived CDR1 and CDR2 are SEHNR and FQNEAQ (reference sequence). This CDR3 comprises 16 residues. The CDR3 sequence: CASSKRDSPTNEKLFF. CDR3 DNA sequence: TGTGCCAGCAGCAAACGGGACAGTCCAACTAATGAAAAACTGTTTTTT.

The chain links TRBV19 to TRBJ2-1, with 10 bases that match TRBD2. The CDR3 consists of 14 residues. J was trimmed by 2 bases and V by 7 bases; bases with no gene match: 2. Germline assignment: CDR1 LNHDA and CDR2 SQIVND (reference sequence). The CDR3 reads CASTSGGAYNEQFF. For the CDR3, the DNA is TGTGCCAGTACCAGCGGGGGGGCCTACAATGAGCAGTTCTTC.